Following are 14 T cell receptor beta chains from one sample sequenced in a study of persistence of HIV-infected CD4 T cells. Cells were stimulated with overlapping HIV-1 Gag 15-mer peptides. CD40L/CD69 double-negative CD45RO-high memory CD4+ T cells were collected. Sequencing used immunoSEQ version 4 in survey mode. Clones were sequenced by immunoSEQ multiplex PCR, and TCRdb holds only the in-frame ones, with some missing. The top ten hold about 20% of the sample, which has some 32,000 clones, approximately 80% seen once. Their antigen targets remain unknown. This specimen was CD4+ T cells sorted from PBMCs after 18-hour stimulation, taken from a patient who received antiretroviral therapy. The receptors shown here come from an adult woman with HIV who was CMV-seropositive.

The rearrangement joins TRBV9 to TRBJ1-3, with a weak D call TRBD1 (5 bases). CDR3 length equals 15 residues. CDR1 and CDR2 from the germline V gene are SGDLS and YYNGEE. V was pared by 0 bases and J by 4 bases, with 11 bases between. CDR3 sequence (DNA): TGTGCCAGCAGCGTAGTCGGGGGTCAGGGAAACACCATATATTTT. Translated: CASSVVGGQGNTIYF.

The chain employs TRBV5-6 and TRBJ2-7; 9 bases line up with TRBD1. Unmatched junction bases numbered 11, after V lost 4 bases and J lost 3 bases. This CDR3 contains 16 residues. CDR1 SGHDT and CDR2 YYEEEE come from the germline V gene. The CDR3 spells CASSPSAWTGVYEQYF. For the CDR3, the DNA is TGTGCCAGCAGCCCGAGCGCGTGGACAGGGGTCTACGAGCAGTACTTC.

V is TRBV3-1 (or the pseudogene TRBV3-2) and J is TRBJ2-7; D unclear. The germline V and J ends were trimmed by 3 bases and 4 bases, with 4 bases remaining between them. There are 11 residues in the CDR3. Germline lookup yields CDR1 LGHDT and CDR2 YNNKEL (reference sequence). The CDR3 DNA reads as TGTGCCAGCAGCCAGGATTACGAGCAGTACTTC. Translation gives CASSQDYEQYF.

The chain links TRBV5-4 to TRBJ1-2; D remains unclear. Trimming stripped 4 bases from V and 2 bases from J, with 12 bases between. Germline CDR1 is SGHNT and CDR2 is YYREEE (reference sequence). The CDR3 totals 14 residues. DNA for the CDR3: TGTGCCAGCAGCGCGGGGATACTGAACTATGGCTACACCTTC. Protein sequence: CASSAGILNYGYTF.

The genes are TRBV5-8 and TRBJ2-5, with 8 positions matching TRBD1. The length of the CDR3 is 15 residues. From germline, CDR1 is SGHTS and CDR2 YDEGEE. Trimming cost V 3 bases and J 5 bases; bases outside gene matches: 9. The CDR3: CASSWGQEPSETQYF. The CDR3, as DNA: TGTGCCAGCAGCTGGGGACAGGAACCCTCGGAGACCCAGTACTTC. Full variable domain (outside the CDR3, taken from reference TRBV5-8 and TRBJ2-5): EAGVTQSPTHLIKTRGQQATLRCSPISGHTSVYWYQQALGLGLQFLLWYDEGEERNRGNFPPRFSGRQFPNYSSELNVNALELEDSALYLCASSWGQEPSETQYFGPGTRLLVL.

J is TRBJ2-3 and V is TRBV12-5; D possibly matches TRBD1 or TRBD2 (5 bases each). This CDR3 is built from 16 residues. The V end lost 4 bases, the J end lost 0 bases, and 14 bases lay between the germline ends. Germline loops: CDR1 LGHNT, CDR2 FRNRAP. CDR3 sequence (DNA): TGTGCTAGTGGTTCCGGGACCCACTCTAGCACAGATACGCAGTATTTT. This gives the protein CASGSGTHSSTDTQYF.

Concerning this clone itself: Other nucleotide sequences from this sample produce the same CDR3. The rearrangement links TRBV18 to TRBJ1-5; maybe TRBD1 (5 bases). There are 13 residues in the CDR3. V dropped 6 bases and J dropped 5 bases, with 11 bases sitting between them. CDR1 is KGHSH, CDR2 LQKENI, per germline. CDR3 bases: TGTGCCAGCTCCCCGGGAGGGGATCAGCCCCAGCATTTT. Its protein product is CASSPGGDQPQHF.

There are a few counts of this clone. The rearrangement uses TRBV5-4 and TRBJ2-1; TRBD1 agrees at 10 bases. Trimming took 6 bases from V and 5 from J; bases not matched to a gene: 11. Germline CDR1 and CDR2: SGHNT and YYREEE (reference sequence). The length of the CDR3 is 16 residues. CDR3 bases: TGTGCCAGCACCATTTATATTGGACAGGGGGACAATGAGCAGTTCTTC. It specifies CASTIYIGQGDNEQFF.

The chain employs TRBV9 and TRBJ1-2; weak D call: TRBD1 (5 bases). In germline, CDR1 is SGDLS, CDR2 YYNGEE. V was shortened by 3 bases and J by 3 bases, with 15 bases between the two germline ends. The CDR3 is 15 residues long. CDR3 protein: CASSDGPGGYYGYTF. The CDR3 bases are TGTGCCAGCAGCGATGGGCCCGGGGGGTACTATGGCTACACCTTC. The full variable domain, with the rest looked up from reference TRBV9 and TRBJ1-2, is DSGVTQTPKHLITATGQRVTLRCSPRSGDLSVYWYQQSLDQGLQFLIQYYNGEERAKGNILERFSAQQFPDLHSELNLSSLELGDSALYFCASSDGPGGYYGYTFGSGTRLTVV.

Of note for this clone: Different DNA sequences within this sample yield the same CDR3. The chain is built from TRBV5-4 and TRBJ2-5, with D possibly matching TRBD2 (5 bases). Trimming left V 4 bases short and J 2 bases short, with 12 bases between. Germline CDR1 is SGHNT and CDR2 is YYREEE (reference sequence). The CDR3 is 14 amino acids. The CDR3 nucleotides read TGTGCCAGCAGCCCCCGGGTAGCGCAAGAGACCCAGTACTTC. Its protein product is CASSPRVAQETQYF.

This clone was detected once. The J gene is TRBJ2-5, the V gene TRBV18; D unresolved. V was clipped by 5 bases and J by 3 bases, with 4 bases between them. This CDR3 is 11 amino acids long. The germline CDR1 and CDR2 sequences are KGHSH and LQKENI. The CDR3 spells CASSGKETQYF. In nucleotides, the CDR3 is TGTGCCAGCTCAGGGAAAGAGACCCAGTACTTC.

This chain links TRBV4-3 with TRBJ1-4; perhaps TRBD1 as D (6 bases). CDR3 size: 15 residues. Deletions cut 3 bases from V and 5 bases from J, with 13 bases between. Germline V lookup: CDR1 LGHNA, CDR2 YSLEER. The CDR3 loop reads CASSQVQGLNEKLFF. CDR3 DNA: TGCGCCAGCAGCCAGGTACAGGGCCTAAATGAAAAACTGTTTTTT.

V and J are TRBV20-1 and TRBJ2-1; D is possibly TRBD1 (5 bases). Germline assignment: CDR1 DFQATT and CDR2 SNEGSKA (reference sequence). The CDR3 spans 15 residues. Between the trimmed V and J ends, which lost 3 bases and 0 bases, there was a span of 12 bases. CDR3: CSASPTGSSYNEQFF. The CDR3 region has the DNA TGCAGTGCTAGTCCCACAGGAAGCTCCTACAATGAGCAGTTCTTC.

This chain joins TRBV11-3 and TRBJ1-2; TRBD1 might be the D (5 bases). CDR1 is SGHNT, CDR2 YENEEA, per germline. This CDR3 is built from 17 residues. V was shortened by 4 bases and J by 2 bases, with 20 bases between the two germline ends. Here the CDR3 DNA reads TGTGCCAGCAGCTCCACGAGGGACGGGATTAGGAACTATGGCTACACCTTC. It codes for CASSSTRDGIRNYGYTF.